This T cell receptor (beta chain) was retrieved from a study of human T cells and chemical hapten exposure. TCRdb fed the RACE reads into MiXCR, producing one record per CDR3 protein. The table shows 360,000 or so distinct CDR3 sequences, with roughly 6.3% occurring only once. Time point specified: patch test 2, 6 weeks after DPC sensitization. The treatment was: therapeutic diphenylcyclopropenone sensitization with weekly scalp DPC. The source of this sequence is a woman under 30 with alopecia areata. Some clones in this sample may be carry-over from other donors' samples. Sequences were derived from whole blood, sampled in connection with sensitization to the hapten diphenylcyclopropenone (DPC).

CDR3 DNA: TGTGCCATCAGTCGGGACAGGGTCTACGAGCAGTACTTC. Its translation is CAISRDRVYEQYF. The chain employs TRBV10-3 and TRBJ2-7, with TRBD1 identical over 9 bases. Germline V gene sequence: CDR1 ENHRY, CDR2 SYGVKD. This CDR3 has 13 amino acids. Trimming removed 5 bases from V and 3 bases from J; junction bases left unmatched: 2.